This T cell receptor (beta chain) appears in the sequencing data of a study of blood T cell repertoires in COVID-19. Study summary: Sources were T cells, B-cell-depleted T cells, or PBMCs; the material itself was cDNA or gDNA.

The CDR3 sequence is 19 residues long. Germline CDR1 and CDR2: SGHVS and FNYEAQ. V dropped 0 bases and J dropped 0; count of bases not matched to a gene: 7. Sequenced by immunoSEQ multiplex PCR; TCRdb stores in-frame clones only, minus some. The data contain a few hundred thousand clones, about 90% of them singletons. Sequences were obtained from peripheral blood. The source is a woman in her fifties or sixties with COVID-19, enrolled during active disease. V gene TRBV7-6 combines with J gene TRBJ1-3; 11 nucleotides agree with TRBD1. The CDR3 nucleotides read TGTGCCAGCAGCTTAGCGGTCCCCGGGACAGGGGGCTCTGGAAACACCATATATTTT. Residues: CASSLAVPGTGGSGNTIYF.